The 25 T cell receptor beta chains below all came from one sample that was sequenced in a study of cytomegalovirus exposure and HLA in healthy donors. Vbeta (60) and Jbeta (13) primers were used in the PCR. This table comes from immunoSEQ multiplex PCR, and its TCRdb copy is limited to in-frame clones, with some not included. The sample has about 60,000 clones; 70% are singletons. The sequencing sample was made of PBMCs. All receptors derive from a woman in her sixties in good health and CMV-seropositive.

As regards this clone: This sample includes further DNA sequences coding for the same CDR3. The chain joins TRBV9 to TRBJ2-3; D uncertain. The ends were cut back, 0 bases at V and 1 base at J, with 9 bases in the middle. CDR1 and CDR2 from the germline V gene are SGDLS and YYNGEE. The CDR3 loop spans 15 amino acids. The DNA for the CDR3 is TGTGCCAGCAGCGTAGAATCGGGTCGCACAGATACGCAGTATTTT. Translated: CASSVESGRTDTQYF. The entire variable domain, with the rest obtained from reference TRBV9 and TRBJ2-3, is as follows: DSGVTQTPKHLITATGQRVTLRCSPRSGDLSVYWYQQSLDQGLQFLIQYYNGEERAKGNILERFSAQQFPDLHSELNLSSLELGDSALYFCASSVESGRTDTQYFGPGTRLTVL.

In its sample, this clone was seen a few times. The chain employs TRBV7-9 and TRBJ2-3; D might be TRBD1 (5 bases). Looked up from germline, CDR1 is SEHNR and CDR2 is FQNEAQ (reference sequence). V lost 1 base, J lost 2 bases, and 10 bases lay in between. This CDR3 spans 15 amino acids. The CDR3 DNA reads as TGTGCCAGCAGCTTAGGAGGTGGGGCCACAGATACGCAGTATTTT. It encodes CASSLGGGATDTQYF.

This clone was seen more than once but under ten times. This sequence joins TRBV9 and TRBJ1-1; the match to TRBD1 covers 9 bases. This CDR3 has 14 amino acids. Germline CDR1 and CDR2: SGDLS and YYNGEE. The V and J ends lost 4 bases and 3 bases, in that order; junction bases with no gene match: 4. The CDR3 nucleotides read TGTGCCAGCAGCTTGACAGGGGGAGACACTGAAGCTTTCTTT. It codes for CASSLTGGDTEAFF.

In its sample, this clone was seen a few times. DNA of the CDR3: TGTGCCAGCCTCTCGGTCGGGACAGGGGGTCTCTACACCTTC. Amino acid sequence: CASLSVGTGGLYTF. The chain uses TRBV6-5 and TRBJ1-2, with TRBD1 identical over 11 bases. V lost 8 bases to trimming and J lost 10 bases; unmatched junction nucleotides: 12. Germline assignment: CDR1 MNHEY and CDR2 SVGAGI. This CDR3 spans 14 amino acids.

V gene TRBV5-6 combines with J gene TRBJ1-1; D possibly corresponds to TRBD1 (5 bases). The CDR3 sequence is 15 residues long. V was trimmed by 4 bases and J by 1 base, leaving 14 bases between them. The germline gives CDR1 SGHDT, CDR2 YYEEEE. The CDR3 here is CASSLWTTGNTEAFF. The DNA of the CDR3 is TGTGCCAGCAGCCTGTGGACAACAGGGAACACTGAAGCTTTCTTT.

V gene TRBV11-3 combines with J gene TRBJ1-1; D is undetermined. V was cut by 2 bases and J by 1 base, with 5 bases left in between. CDR1 is SGHNT and CDR2 is YENEEA in the germline V gene. The CDR3 totals 13 residues. This chain's CDR3 is CASSLTPNTEAFF. The CDR3 DNA is TGTGCCAGCAGCTTAACTCCGAACACTGAAGCTTTCTTT. Full variable domain (rest looked up from reference TRBV11-3 and TRBJ1-1): EAGVVQSPRYKIIEKKQPVAFWCNPISGHNTLYWYLQNLGQGPELLIRYENEEAVDDSQLPKDRFSAERLKGVDSTLKIQPAELGDSAVYLCASSLTPNTEAFFGQGTRLTVV.

The V and J genes are TRBV7-9 and TRBJ1-1; the D gene is possibly TRBD1 (6 bases). Germline-derived CDR1 and CDR2 are SEHNR and FQNEAQ (reference sequence). V lost 3 bases and J 5 bases, leaving 13 bases between the germline ends. CDR3 length: 14 residues. CDR3 nucleotides: TGTGCCAGCAGCTTTTCTAACAGGGAGACTGAAGCTTTCTTT. It is translated as CASSFSNRETEAFF.

The genes are TRBV6-1 and TRBJ2-2; 7 bases align to TRBD2. The CDR3 loop spans 15 amino acids. The ends lost 2 bases at V and 4 bases at J; junction bases unmatched: 4. Germline values: CDR1 MNHNS, CDR2 SASEGT. The CDR3 DNA sequence: TGTGCCAGCAGTGAATGGGGGGGATCCACCGGGGAGCTGTTTTTT. It codes for CASSEWGGSTGELFF.

The J gene is TRBJ1-2, the V gene TRBV2; possibly TRBD1 for D (5 bases). The CDR3 is 13 amino acids. CDR1 and CDR2 from the germline V gene are SNHLY and FYNNEI. V lost 0 bases to trimming and J lost 6 bases, with 8 bases between them. The CDR3 DNA follows: TGTGCCAGCAGTGAAGCAGGGGTGGATGGCTACACCTTC. The encoded protein is CASSEAGVDGYTF.

About this clone: At one of its ends the junction is not consistent with the germline gene, which may arise from a read error. The chain uses TRBV7-9 and TRBJ1-1, with D maybe TRBD1 (5 bases). This CDR3 has 15 amino acids. Germline CDR1 is SEHNR and CDR2 is FQNEAQ (reference sequence). The CDR3 is CSSSSTTGPNTEAFF. CDR3 sequence (DNA): TGTTCCAGCAGTTCGACCACAGGCCCCAACACTGAAGCTTTCTTT.

The chain uses TRBV4-2 and TRBJ2-1; TRBD2 aligns across 9 bases. The junction had 10 bases not matched to a gene; V was cut back by 1 base and J by 9 bases. The CDR3 is 16 amino acids. Germline V lookup: CDR1 LGHNA, CDR2 YNFKEQ. DNA of the CDR3: TGTGCCAGCAGCCAAGCGAGCCGCGGGGGGGCCCCTGAGCAGTTCTTC. Its translation: CASSQASRGGAPEQFF.

This sequence joins TRBV6-6 and TRBJ1-5; 9 bases are shared with TRBD1. Germline trimming cut 6 bases from V and 6 bases from J; bases unmatched to any gene: 9. This CDR3 contains 15 residues. Germline V gene lookup returns CDR1 MNHNY and CDR2 SVGAGI (reference sequence). CDR3: CASRADRGMFQPQHF. CDR3 nucleotides: TGTGCCAGCAGAGCCGACAGGGGGATGTTTCAGCCCCAGCATTTT.

This sequence joins TRBV29-1 and TRBJ1-2; D might be TRBD1 (5 bases). The CDR3 covers 11 residues. CDR1 is SQVTM, CDR2 ANQGSEA, per germline. Trimming left V 6 bases short and J 8 bases short, with 13 bases between. This CDR3 reads CSVGLLTGYTF. DNA for the CDR3: TGCAGCGTGGGACTTTTGACGGGCTACACCTTC.

The chain is built from TRBV4-2 and TRBJ2-7; possible D gene TRBD2, 5 bases. Trimming pared 1 base from V and 1 base from J, leaving 11 bases between. Per germline, CDR1 LGHNA and CDR2 YNFKEQ. This CDR3 region has 15 residues. The CDR3 DNA reads as TGTGCCAGCAGCCAAGGGGGTACGGGGTCCTACGAGCAGTACTTC. This gives the protein CASSQGGTGSYEQYF.

The chain uses TRBV6-5 and TRBJ1-4, with D perhaps TRBD1 (5 bases). CDR3 length: 13 residues. Germline CDR1 reads MNHEY; CDR2 reads SVGAGI. V lost 5 bases to trimming and J lost 8 bases, with 12 bases between them. For the CDR3, the DNA is TGTGCCAGCAGTCTCACGGGGGGAGAAAAACTGTTTTTT. Protein product: CASSLTGGEKLFF.

The V and J genes are TRBV7-2 and TRBJ1-3, with a tentative D call TRBD1 (5 bases). Germline lookup yields CDR1 SGHTA and CDR2 FQGNSA. The V end lost 5 bases, the J end lost 2 bases, and 10 bases lay between the germline ends. This CDR3 comprises 14 residues. CDR3 region: CASSRRGAGNTIYF. For the CDR3, the DNA is TGTGCCAGCAGCCGGAGGGGTGCTGGAAACACCATATATTTT. Complete variable domain (other parts from reference TRBV7-2 and TRBJ1-3): GAGVSQSPSNKVTEKGKDVELRCDPISGHTALYWYRQSLGQGLEFLIYFQGNSAPDKSGLPSDRFSAERTGGSVSTLTIQRTQQEDSAVYLCASSRRGAGNTIYFGEGSWLTVV.

This clone was counted a few times. This sequence joins TRBV28 and TRBJ2-4; a possible D gene is TRBD2 (6 bases). V lost 2 bases, J lost 6 bases, and 17 bases lay in between. Germline lookup yields CDR1 MDHEN and CDR2 SYDVKM. This CDR3 has 16 amino acids. This chain's CDR3 is CASSLGGGGGRNIQYF. CDR3 sequence (DNA): TGTGCCAGCAGTTTAGGGGGAGGTGGGGGACGAAACATTCAGTACTTC.

The sample holds one count of this clone. This chain joins TRBV4-3 and TRBJ1-3; a possible D gene is TRBD1 (6 bases). Between the trimmed V and J ends, which lost 0 bases and 0 bases, there was a span of 15 bases. CDR1 is LGHNA and CDR2 is YSLEER in the germline V gene. The CDR3 totals 18 residues. The CDR3 nucleotides read TGCGCCAGCAGCCAAGAGATGGGGGCGCTGCACTCTGGAAACACCATATATTTT. It is translated as CASSQEMGALHSGNTIYF.

This sequence joins TRBV15 and TRBJ2-1; 11 bases are shared with TRBD1. CDR1 and CDR2 from the germline V gene are LNHNV and YYDKDF (reference sequence). The CDR3 sequence is 16 residues long. J gave up 6 bases and V 2 bases, and 6 bases lay outside the gene matches. CDR3 DNA: TGTGCCACCAGCAGACCCGGACAGGGGGCGGTCAATGAGCAGTTCTTC. Translating it yields CATSRPGQGAVNEQFF.

V usage is TRBV7-2 and J usage is TRBJ2-2; D unresolved. Trimming cost V 3 bases and J 0 bases, with 11 bases left between them. This CDR3 spans 16 amino acids. Looked up from germline, CDR1 is SGHTA and CDR2 is FQGNSA. This CDR3 reads CASSFFGRANTGELFF. The CDR3 nucleotides are TGTGCCAGCAGCTTTTTTGGTCGGGCGAACACCGGGGAGCTGTTTTTT.

CDR3 loop: CASRWTMGQGTYNSPLHF. The DNA of the CDR3 is TGTGCCAGCCGGTGGACAATGGGACAGGGGACCTATAATTCACCCCTCCACTTT. The J gene is TRBJ1-6, the V gene TRBV2; 10 positions match TRBD1. Per germline, CDR1 SNHLY and CDR2 FYNNEI. This CDR3 is built from 18 residues. V dropped 8 bases and J dropped 2; count of bases not matched to a gene: 12.

This clone was seen once. The chain employs TRBV19 and TRBJ2-5; TRBD1 agrees at 7 bases. CDR1 and CDR2 from the germline V gene are LNHDA and SQIVND (reference sequence). This CDR3 has 14 residues. Losses at the gene ends were 6 bases for V and 4 bases for J; bases not matched to a gene: 8. The DNA of the CDR3 is TGTGCCAGTAGCACTACAGGGGCGATAGAGACCCAGTACTTC. This translates into CASSTTGAIETQYF.

The rearrangement joins TRBV5-4 to TRBJ2-7, with 10 positions matching TRBD2. The CDR3 spans 15 residues. After removal of 0 bases from V and 4 bases from J, the junction contained 4 bases not matched to a gene. The germline V gene has CDR1 SGHNT and CDR2 YYREEE (reference sequence). The CDR3 is CASSLASGGVYEQYF. In nucleotides, the CDR3 is TGTGCCAGCAGCTTGGCGAGCGGGGGGGTTTACGAGCAGTACTTC. The full variable domain, in which reference TRBV5-4 and TRBJ2-7 provide the parts outside the CDR3, is ETGVTQSPTHLIKTRGQQVTLRCSSQSGHNTVSWYQQALGQGPQFIFQYYREEENGRGNFPPRFSGLQFPNYSSELNVNALELDDSALYLCASSLASGGVYEQYFGPGTRLTVT.

The rearrangement links TRBV5-1 to TRBJ2-2; D remains unclear. Trimming removed 0 bases at V and 0 bases at J, with 6 bases between. The CDR3 has 15 amino acids. Germline loops: CDR1 SGHRS, CDR2 YFSETQ. The CDR3 DNA reads TGCGCCAGCAGCTTGGAAGCCTCGAACACCGGGGAGCTGTTTTTT. Its protein product is CASSLEASNTGELFF.

The chain carries TRBV4-2 and TRBJ2-5; 7 bases map to TRBD1. The V gene's germline CDR1 is LGHNA and CDR2 YNFKEQ. With V trimmed by 1 base and J by 5 bases, 7 bases remained unmatched. The CDR3 sequence is 15 residues long. The CDR3 DNA reads TGTGCCAGCAGCCAAGTAGAAGGGGGCGGGGAGACCCAGTACTTC. Its translation: CASSQVEGGGETQYF.